This T cell receptor (beta chain) derives from a study of T cells after yellow fever vaccination. TCRdb itself ran the 5' RACE reads through MiXCR, one entry per CDR3 protein. In the table there are some 120,000 distinct CDR3 sequences, approximately 14% of which are singletons. This clonotype was picked up a small number of times. The source of this sequence is a man younger than 35 who received the YFV17D yellow fever vaccine. Here the sequenced sample was CD8+ T cells sorted from PBMCs, taken 5 days after the yellow fever booster vaccination.

CDR3 in DNA: TGTGCCAGCAGTTTACCGGAACTAGCACACACCGGGGAGCTGTTTTTT. Its protein product is CASSLPELAHTGELFF. The chain combines TRBV27 with TRBJ2-2; a possible D gene is TRBD2 (6 bases). The CDR3 is made up of 16 amino acids. The germline V and J ends were trimmed by 2 bases and 3 bases, with 13 bases remaining between them. The germline V gene encodes CDR1 MNHEY and CDR2 SMNVEV (reference sequence).